One sample yielded the 18 T cell receptor beta chains listed below, sequenced in a study of cytomegalovirus exposure and HLA in healthy donors listed by TCRdb under 2017. The protocol used for the library was the immunoSEQ multiplex PCR assay. Imported from immuneACCESS, the table was reduced by TCRdb to in-frame sequences with V and J called. These copies leave out some clones; in studies compared against another copy, an unresolved V gene accounts for under half, and the cause of the remainder is not known. For this sample there are about 64,000 clones; more than 85% appear just once. About 1.5% of the sample rests with the top ten. The sequencing input was PBMCs. These receptors all come from a woman aged 18 to 35 in good health and CMV-seronegative.

V gene TRBV10-2 combines with J gene TRBJ2-2, with TRBD2 identical over 13 bases. Germline V lookup: CDR1 WSHSY, CDR2 SAAADI. V dropped 6 bases and J dropped 3; count of bases not matched to a gene: 10. The CDR3 runs 18 residues. CDR3 amino acids: CASRGTSGRALDTGELFF. DNA of the CDR3: TGCGCCAGCAGAGGAACTAGCGGGAGGGCCCTAGACACCGGGGAGCTGTTTTTT.

The rearrangement links TRBV27 to TRBJ1-5; D not resolved. Germline V gene data show CDR1 as MNHEY and CDR2 as SMNVEV (reference sequence). The CDR3 spans 15 residues. V was cut by 1 base and J by 3 bases, with 10 bases left in between. CDR3 coding DNA: TGTGCCAGCAGTTTATTAGGCCAGGTCAATCAGCCCCAGCATTTT. Protein sequence: CASSLLGQVNQPQHF.

The chain joins TRBV7-3 to TRBJ2-7, with D possibly TRBD1 on 5 matching bases. V lost 1 base and J lost 1, with 17 bases in between. The CDR3 extends over 17 amino acids. The germline gives CDR1 SGHTA, CDR2 FQGTGA. The chain's CDR3 is CASSLIPAGKNSYEQYF. DNA of the CDR3: TGTGCCAGCAGCTTAATACCCGCAGGGAAGAATTCCTACGAGCAGTACTTC.

The V call is TRBV9, the J call TRBJ2-3; 7 nucleotides match TRBD1. The germline V gene has CDR1 SGDLS and CDR2 YYNGEE. V dropped 3 bases and J dropped 2; count of bases not matched to a gene: 6. The CDR3 is 15 residues long. CDR3 loop: CASSGRQGLTDTQYF. The CDR3 coding sequence is TGTGCCAGCAGCGGGAGACAGGGTCTCACAGATACGCAGTATTTT.

The chain recombines TRBV27 with TRBJ2-7, with D possibly matching TRBD2 (7 bases). The V gene's germline CDR1 is MNHEY and CDR2 SMNVEV (reference sequence). V shed 5 bases and J shed 3 bases, with 14 bases lying between them. This CDR3 is 14 amino acids long. CDR3 residues: CASSLEGGGYEQYF. The DNA of the CDR3 is TGTGCCAGCAGTCTGGAGGGAGGGGGCTACGAGCAGTACTTC.

This clone was recorded only once. The V call is TRBV4-1, the J call TRBJ2-7, with 9 bases fitting TRBD1. Germline CDR1 and CDR2: MGHRA and YSYEKL. V shed 1 base, J shed 2 bases, and the junction held 6 bases outside the gene matches. This CDR3 is 16 amino acids long. For the CDR3, the DNA is TGCGCCAGCAGCCAAGTACCGGGACAGGGCGCCTACGAGCAGTACTTC. This translates into CASSQVPGQGAYEQYF.

This sequence joins TRBV4-3 and TRBJ2-3; 11 nucleotides line up with TRBD2. After removal of 4 bases from V and 6 bases from J, the junction contained 6 bases not matched to a gene. In germline, CDR1 is LGHNA, CDR2 YSLEER. The CDR3 totals 15 residues. The CDR3 spells CASSPTSGVWDTQYF. The CDR3, as DNA: TGCGCCAGCAGCCCGACTAGCGGGGTTTGGGATACGCAGTATTTT.

The chain joins TRBV5-6 to TRBJ1-5, with 7 bases matching TRBD1. The CDR3 totals 15 residues. CDR1 and CDR2 (germline): SGHDT, YYEEEE. The trim removed 3 bases at V and 2 bases at J, leaving 5 bases unmatched. The CDR3 sequence is CASSSNRGGNQPQHF. In nucleotides, the CDR3 is TGTGCCAGCAGCTCAAACAGGGGAGGCAATCAGCCCCAGCATTTT.

The rearrangement links TRBV5-6 to TRBJ2-3; D may be TRBD2 (5 bases). V shed 4 bases and J shed 0 bases, with 15 bases lying between them. This CDR3 comprises 16 residues. Germline V gives CDR1 SGHDT, CDR2 YYEEEE. CDR3 sequence reads: CASSGNGLLSTDTQYF. DNA of the CDR3: TGTGCCAGCAGCGGTAATGGACTGTTAAGCACAGATACGCAGTATTTT.

This clone was picked up one time. CDR3 coding DNA: TGCGCCAGCAGCGACCCCTCCGGGACTAGCGGGAGGGCCTACAATGAGCAGTTCTTC. It codes for CASSDPSGTSGRAYNEQFF. V gene TRBV5-1 combines with J gene TRBJ2-1, with 16 bases identical to TRBD2. The V segment lost 4 bases and the J segment 2 bases; nucleotides outside the gene matches: 9. The CDR3 contains 19 residues. The germline V gene has CDR1 SGHRS and CDR2 YFSETQ.

The chain employs TRBV30 and TRBJ2-4, with a possible D match to TRBD2 (7 bases). There are 14 residues in the CDR3. Trimming removed 2 bases at V and 7 bases at J, with 15 bases between. Germline V lookup: CDR1 GTSNPN, CDR2 SVGIG (reference sequence). The CDR3 DNA follows: TGTGCCTGGAGTAGAGGGGGGGACGGTAACATTCAGTACTTC. Translation gives CAWSRGGDGNIQYF.

V gene TRBV10-3 combines with J gene TRBJ2-7; TRBD2 agrees at 10 bases. Germline CDR1 and CDR2: ENHRY and SYGVKD. The CDR3 covers 14 residues. V shed 5 bases, J shed 4 bases, and the junction held 5 bases outside the gene matches. CDR3: CAISSPSGGYEQYF. In DNA, the CDR3 is TGTGCCATCAGTTCACCTAGCGGGGGATACGAGCAGTACTTC.

The chain uses TRBV5-1 and TRBJ2-7; tentatively, D is TRBD2 (5 bases). This CDR3 is 14 amino acids long. Trimming removed 1 base at V and 4 bases at J, with 12 bases between. Germline values: CDR1 SGHRS, CDR2 YFSETQ. CDR3 protein: CASSLTGNQYEQYF. In DNA, the CDR3 is TGCGCCAGCAGCTTGACGGGAAATCAATACGAGCAGTACTTC.

The chain has TRBV28 and TRBJ1-3, with a tentative D call TRBD1 (5 bases). The CDR3 is made up of 16 amino acids. Germline lookup yields CDR1 MDHEN and CDR2 SYDVKM. Trimming removed 6 bases at V and 2 bases at J, with 17 bases between. CDR3 amino acids: CASSLEGLRAGNTIYF. CDR3 coding DNA: TGTGCCAGCAGCTTGGAGGGGCTTAGGGCTGGAAACACCATATATTTT.

This clone was seen a handful of times. The chain has TRBV7-8 and TRBJ1-6; the match to TRBD1 covers 9 bases. With 2 bases clipped from V and 8 bases from J, the junction kept 4 bases outside the gene matches. Germline CDR1 and CDR2: SGHVS and FQNEAQ. CDR3 size: 15 residues. As DNA, the CDR3 is TGTGCCAGCAGCTTACCCGGACAGGGGTATTCACCCCTCCACTTT. Amino acid sequence: CASSLPGQGYSPLHF.

J is TRBJ2-2 and V is TRBV6-4; the D is unclear. CDR1 MRHNA and CDR2 SNTAGT come from the germline V gene. The CDR3 is 13 amino acids. V lost 5 bases to trimming and J lost 5 bases, with 9 bases between them. The CDR3 reads CASSLEATGELFF. CDR3 in DNA: TGTGCCAGCAGTCTAGAGGCGACCGGGGAGCTGTTTTTT.

The chain carries TRBV4-2 and TRBJ2-1, with 8 positions matching TRBD2. CDR1 and CDR2 (germline): LGHNA, YNFKEQ. Trimming took 10 bases from V and 6 from J; bases not matched to a gene: 17. The CDR3 loop spans 16 amino acids. CDR3 sequence (DNA): TGTGCCACCTCTCCGGGGGGGCGGGGGGTCCGCAATGAGCAGTTCTTC. It codes for CATSPGGRGVRNEQFF.

The CDR3 loop is CASSRALAETYEQYF. In DNA, the CDR3 is TGCGCCAGCAGCCGTGCTCTAGCGGAAACCTACGAGCAGTACTTC. The chain employs TRBV4-3 and TRBJ2-7; 7 nucleotides align to TRBD2. With V trimmed by 4 bases and J by 2 bases, 8 bases remained unmatched. The CDR3 contains 15 residues. CDR1 is LGHNA and CDR2 is YSLEER in the germline V gene.